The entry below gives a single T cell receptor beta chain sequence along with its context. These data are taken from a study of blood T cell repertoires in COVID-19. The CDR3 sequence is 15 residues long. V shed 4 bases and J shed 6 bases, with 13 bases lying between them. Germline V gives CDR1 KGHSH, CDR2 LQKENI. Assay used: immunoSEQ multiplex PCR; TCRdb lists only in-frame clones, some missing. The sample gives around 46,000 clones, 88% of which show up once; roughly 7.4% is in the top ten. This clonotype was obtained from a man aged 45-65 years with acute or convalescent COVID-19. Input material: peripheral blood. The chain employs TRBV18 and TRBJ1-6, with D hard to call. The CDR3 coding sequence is TGTGCCAGCTCACTGGACGGAGGACCTAATTCACCCCTCCACTTT. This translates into CASSLDGGPNSPLHF.